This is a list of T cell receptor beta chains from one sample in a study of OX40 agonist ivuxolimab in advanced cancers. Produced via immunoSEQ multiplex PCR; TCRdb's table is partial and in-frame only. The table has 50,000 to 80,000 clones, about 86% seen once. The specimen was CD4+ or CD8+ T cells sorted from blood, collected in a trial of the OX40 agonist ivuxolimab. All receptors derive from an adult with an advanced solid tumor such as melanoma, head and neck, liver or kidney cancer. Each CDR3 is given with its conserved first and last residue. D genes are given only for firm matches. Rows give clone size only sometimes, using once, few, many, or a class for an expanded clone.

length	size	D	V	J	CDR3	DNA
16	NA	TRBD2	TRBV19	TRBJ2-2	CASSIVTGGPTGELFF	TGTGCCAGTAGTATAGTTACGGGAGGGCCGACCGGGGAGCTGTTTTTT
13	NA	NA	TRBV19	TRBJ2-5	CASSIPGRETQYF	TGTGCCAGTAGTATCCCGGGCCGGGAGACCCAGTACTTC
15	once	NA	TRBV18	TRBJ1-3	CASSPQGTSGNTIYF	TGTGCCAGCTCACCTCAGGGGACCTCTGGAAACACCATATATTTT
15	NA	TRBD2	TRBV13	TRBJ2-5	CASSAASGAEETQYF	TGTGCCAGCAGCGCGGCTAGCGGGGCGGAAGAGACCCAGTACTTC
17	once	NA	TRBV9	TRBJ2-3	CASSVEDSSTTTDTQYF	TGTGCCAGCAGCGTAGAGGACTCATCTACGACCACAGATACGCAGTATTTT
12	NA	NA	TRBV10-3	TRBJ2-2	CAISDPTGELFF	TGTGCCATCAGTGATCCTACCGGGGAGCTGTTTTTT
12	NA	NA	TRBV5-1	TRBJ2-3	CASSSGTDTQYF	TGCGCCAGCAGCTCGGGCACAGATACGCAGTATTTT
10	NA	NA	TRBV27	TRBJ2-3	CAAGRDTQYF	TGTGCCGCAGGAAGGGATACGCAGTATTTT
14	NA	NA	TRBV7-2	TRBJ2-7	CASSFDRRGGEQYF	TGTGCCAGCAGCTTCGACAGGAGAGGGGGGGAGCAGTACTTC
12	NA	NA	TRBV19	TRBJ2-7	CASSTLRGLQYF	TGTGCCAGTAGTACCCTCCGCGGCCTGCAGTACTTC
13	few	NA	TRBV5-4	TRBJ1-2	CASSHLREHGYTF	TGTGCCAGCAGCCATTTGCGGGAGCATGGCTACACCTTC
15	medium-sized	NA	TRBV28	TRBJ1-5	CASRTAGVGGQPQHF	TGTGCCAGCAGAACAGCTGGGGTGGGAGGACAGCCCCAGCATTTT
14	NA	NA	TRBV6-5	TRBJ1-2	CASRTDRINYGYTF	TGTGCCAGCAGAACTGACAGGATTAACTATGGCTACACCTTC
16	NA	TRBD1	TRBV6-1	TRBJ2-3	CASSVRTGAGTDTQYF	TGTGCCAGCAGTGTCAGGACAGGGGCGGGTACAGATACGCAGTATTTT
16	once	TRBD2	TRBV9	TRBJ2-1	CASSVDPRREYNEQFF	TGTGCCAGCAGCGTAGACCCACGGCGGGAGTATAATGAGCAGTTCTTC
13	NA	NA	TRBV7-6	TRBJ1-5	CASRRYSNQPQHF	TGTGCCAGTCGAAGATATAGCAATCAGCCCCAGCATTTT
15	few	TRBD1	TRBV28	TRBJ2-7	CASSFRDRGAYEQYF	TGTGCCAGCAGCTTCCGGGACAGGGGAGCCTACGAGCAGTACTTC
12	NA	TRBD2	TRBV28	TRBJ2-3	CASSLSGGTQYF	TGTGCCAGCAGTCTAAGCGGGGGCACGCAGTATTTT
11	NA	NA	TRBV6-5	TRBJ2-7	CASSHYYEQYF	TGTGCCAGCAGCCACTATTACGAGCAGTACTTC
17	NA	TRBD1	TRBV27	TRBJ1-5	CASSSGIDRGTAQPQHF	TGTGCCAGCAGTTCAGGGATCGACAGGGGCACAGCTCAGCCCCAGCATTTT
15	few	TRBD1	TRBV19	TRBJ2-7	CASSRSGQGRYEQYF	TGTGCCAGTAGTAGGTCGGGACAGGGGCGCTACGAGCAGTACTTC